This T cell receptor beta chain was observed in a study of blood T cell repertoires in COVID-19. Per germline, CDR1 SEHNR and CDR2 FQNEAQ (reference sequence). V lost 3 bases to trimming and J lost 0 bases; unmatched junction nucleotides: 3. The CDR3 is 16 amino acids. Original handling: Amplification of reference gene primers provided the estimated nucleated cell counts. The table came from immunoSEQ multiplex PCR; TCRdb's copy has only in-frame clones and leaves some out. V and J calls and clone size are given by that table; D and trimming were obtained from the DNA. The table lists some 40,000 clones, roughly 80% of them singletons, with roughly 19% in the top ten.

The chain carries TRBV7-9 and TRBJ1-3, with 9 bases lining up with TRBD1. The TCR originated in a man in his 70s with acute or convalescent COVID-19. Source material: peripheral blood. CDR3 in amino acids: CASSLGQGYSGNTIYF. The CDR3 DNA reads TGTGCCAGCAGCTTGGGACAGGGATACTCTGGAAACACCATATATTTT.